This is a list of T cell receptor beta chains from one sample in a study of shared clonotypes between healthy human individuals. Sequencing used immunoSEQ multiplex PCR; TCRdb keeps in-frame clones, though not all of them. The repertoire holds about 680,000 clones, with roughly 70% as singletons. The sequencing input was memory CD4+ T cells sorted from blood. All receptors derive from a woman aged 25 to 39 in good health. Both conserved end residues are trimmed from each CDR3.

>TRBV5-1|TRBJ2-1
ASSNALAGANNEQF
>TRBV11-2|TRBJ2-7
ASSLGTGGSYEQY
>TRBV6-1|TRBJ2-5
ASSAGRIETQY
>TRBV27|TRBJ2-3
ASSRSGSTDTQY
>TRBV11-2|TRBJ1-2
ASSLDLAVLYGYT
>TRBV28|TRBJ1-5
ASSPDTGGQPQH
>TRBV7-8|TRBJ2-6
ASSLSRSGANVLT
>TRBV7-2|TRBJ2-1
ASSPQRDSWNEQF
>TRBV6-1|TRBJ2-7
ASSASGAPYEQY
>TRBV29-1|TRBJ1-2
SVANSYIGGYT
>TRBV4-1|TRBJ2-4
ASSQGTGAYIQY
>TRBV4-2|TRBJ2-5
ASSQDLRGYQETQY
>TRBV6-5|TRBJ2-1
ASSWGFSRGNEQF
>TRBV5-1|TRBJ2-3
ASSTYSQLADTQY
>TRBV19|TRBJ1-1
ASSIVDTGSTEAF
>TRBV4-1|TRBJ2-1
ASSQRDRVGEQF
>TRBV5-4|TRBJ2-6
ASSLAHTRTDT
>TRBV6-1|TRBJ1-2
ASSDGQDYGYT
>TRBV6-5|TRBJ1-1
ASWGRGRYAF
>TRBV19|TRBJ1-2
ASSTVANYGYT
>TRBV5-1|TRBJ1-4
ASSRDRESEKLF
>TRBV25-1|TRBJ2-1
ASSARPGHLSSYNEQF
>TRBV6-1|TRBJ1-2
ASIVDLNYGYT
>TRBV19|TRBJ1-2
ATRRQGVYGYT
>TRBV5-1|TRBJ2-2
ASRNRTNTGELF
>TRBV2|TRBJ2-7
ASVELQGAIYEQY
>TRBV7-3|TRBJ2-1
ASSLAEQSSYNEQF
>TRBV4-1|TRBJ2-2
ASSQTTGRIGELF
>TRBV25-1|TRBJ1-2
ASSPETAVLGYGYT